A selection of T cell receptor beta chains follows, all from one sample in a study of T-cell memory formation after mild COVID-19. TCRdb fed the 5' RACE reads into MiXCR, producing one record per CDR3 protein. The data contain a few hundred thousand distinct CDR3 sequences, approximately 19% of them singletons. Sequencing used PBMCs or a T cell subset sorted from them (not recorded which). All receptors come from a man younger than 30 who had mild COVID-19 (a few samples of this study predate the infection). Cell type and time point are not known. The CDR3 runs from the conserved cysteine through the conserved F or W. The D gene is left open where the match is weak. For some rows the clone size is stated as once, few or many, or as a class when expanded; others skip it.

j_gene: TRBJ2-4
len: 17
abundance: .
v_gene: TRBV4-1
d_gene: .
CDR3aa: CASSQDRATEAKNIQYF
CDR3nt: TGCGCCAGCAGCCAAGATAGGGCGACAGAAGCCAAAAACATTCAGTACTTC

j_gene: TRBJ1-2
len: 15
abundance: .
v_gene: TRBV7-2
d_gene: .
CDR3aa: CASSLGVAGGYGYTF
CDR3nt: TGTGCCAGCAGCTTAGGGGTGGCAGGCGGCTATGGCTACACCTTC

j_gene: TRBJ1-6
len: 15
abundance: .
v_gene: TRBV5-1
d_gene: TRBD1
CDR3aa: CASSPKGTGASPLHF
CDR3nt: TGCGCCAGCAGCCCGAAGGGGACAGGGGCCTCACCCCTCCACTTT

j_gene: TRBJ1-5
len: 14
abundance: .
v_gene: TRBV20-1
d_gene: .
CDR3aa: CSATDGRSNQPQHF
CDR3nt: TGCAGTGCTACAGACGGACGGAGCAATCAGCCCCAGCATTTT

j_gene: TRBJ2-7
len: 14
abundance: few
v_gene: TRBV12-3/TRBV12-4
d_gene: TRBD2
CDR3aa: CASTPSGGTREQYF
CDR3nt: TGTGCCAGCACCCCCTCGGGGGGTACCCGCGAGCAGTACTTC

j_gene: TRBJ1-5
len: 14
abundance: many
v_gene: TRBV7-2
d_gene: TRBD1
CDR3aa: CASSSDRGGQPQHF
CDR3nt: TGTGCCAGCAGCTCGGACAGGGGAGGTCAGCCCCAGCATTTT

j_gene: TRBJ2-5
len: 12
abundance: .
v_gene: TRBV5-5
d_gene: .
CDR3aa: CASSWPQETQYF
CDR3nt: TGTGCCAGCAGCTGGCCCCAAGAGACCCAGTACTTC

j_gene: TRBJ1-6
len: 13
abundance: .
v_gene: TRBV10-3
d_gene: TRBD1
CDR3aa: CAIGGQGNSPLHF
CDR3nt: TGTGCCATCGGGGGACAGGGAAATTCACCCCTCCACTTT

j_gene: TRBJ2-3
len: 18
abundance: .
v_gene: TRBV5-5
d_gene: TRBD2
CDR3aa: CASSLGSSGDNRADTQYF
CDR3nt: TGTGCCAGCAGCCTGGGGAGTAGCGGGGATAACAGAGCAGATACGCAGTATTTT

j_gene: TRBJ2-1
len: 15
abundance: many
v_gene: TRBV5-1
d_gene: TRBD2
CDR3aa: CASSSPAGGPDEQFF
CDR3nt: TGCGCCAGCAGCTCCCCGGCGGGGGGGCCCGATGAGCAGTTCTTC

j_gene: TRBJ2-3
len: 17
abundance: .
v_gene: TRBV6-4
d_gene: TRBD2
CDR3aa: CASSGTSGSKGTDTQYF
CDR3nt: TGTGCCAGCAGTGGCACTAGCGGCTCTAAGGGGACAGATACGCAGTATTTT

j_gene: TRBJ2-1
len: 13
abundance: .
v_gene: TRBV7-9
d_gene: TRBD1
CDR3aa: CASRGQGGSEQFF
CDR3nt: TGTGCCAGCAGGGGACAGGGGGGGAGTGAGCAGTTCTTC

j_gene: TRBJ2-1
len: 15
abundance: .
v_gene: TRBV6-6
d_gene: .
CDR3aa: CASSLRRKDYNEQFF
CDR3nt: TGTGCCAGCAGCCTTCGGCGGAAGGACTACAATGAGCAGTTCTTC

j_gene: TRBJ2-3
len: 15
abundance: few
v_gene: TRBV4-2
d_gene: .
CDR3aa: CASSPNEGSTDTQYF
CDR3nt: TGTGCCAGCAGCCCGAACGAAGGAAGCACAGATACGCAGTATTTT

j_gene: TRBJ1-1
len: 12
abundance: .
v_gene: TRBV29-1
d_gene: .
CDR3aa: CSVEIRNTEAFF
CDR3nt: TGCAGCGTTGAAATAAGGAACACTGAAGCTTTCTTT

j_gene: TRBJ2-7
len: 14
abundance: .
v_gene: TRBV6-6
d_gene: .
CDR3aa: CASSQLSSVYEQYF
CDR3nt: TGTGCCAGCAGTCAACTTTCCAGCGTCTACGAGCAGTACTTC

j_gene: TRBJ1-5
len: 16
abundance: once
v_gene: TRBV5-1
d_gene: .
CDR3aa: CASSWGPGPSNQPQHF
CDR3nt: TGCGCCAGCAGCTGGGGGCCAGGACCAAGCAATCAGCCCCAGCATTTT

j_gene: TRBJ1-5
len: 15
abundance: .
v_gene: TRBV4-2
d_gene: .
CDR3aa: CASSQDSGPNQPQHF
CDR3nt: TGTGCCAGCAGCCAAGATTCGGGGCCCAATCAGCCCCAGCATTTT

j_gene: TRBJ1-1
len: 15
abundance: .
v_gene: TRBV19
d_gene: .
CDR3aa: CASSPMFRDLTEAFF
CDR3nt: TGTGCCAGTAGCCCCATGTTTCGGGACCTCACTGAAGCTTTCTTT

j_gene: TRBJ2-2
len: 17
abundance: few
v_gene: TRBV11-3
d_gene: TRBD1
CDR3aa: CASSLSFGQGYTGELFF
CDR3nt: TGTGCCAGCAGCTTAAGCTTTGGACAGGGGTATACCGGGGAGCTGTTTTTT

j_gene: TRBJ2-3
len: 17
abundance: few
v_gene: TRBV12-3/TRBV12-4
d_gene: TRBD2
CDR3aa: CASSRSVAGRSMNTQYF
CDR3nt: TGTGCCAGCAGCCGTTCCGTAGCGGGGAGGAGCATGAATACGCAGTATTTT

j_gene: TRBJ2-7
len: 15
abundance: .
v_gene: TRBV4-3
d_gene: .
CDR3aa: CASSPNRAGSYEQYF
CDR3nt: TGCGCCAGCAGCCCAAACCGTGCGGGAAGCTACGAGCAGTACTTC

j_gene: TRBJ2-1
len: 15
abundance: few
v_gene: TRBV4-1
d_gene: TRBD2
CDR3aa: CASRSGLAGNNEQFF
CDR3nt: TGCGCCAGCAGATCGGGACTAGCGGGGAACAATGAGCAGTTCTTC

j_gene: TRBJ1-2
len: 14
abundance: few
v_gene: TRBV15
d_gene: TRBD1
CDR3aa: CATSGGTGDYGYTF
CDR3nt: TGTGCCACCTCTGGTGGGACAGGGGACTATGGCTACACCTTC

j_gene: TRBJ2-3
len: 16
abundance: .
v_gene: TRBV2
d_gene: TRBD2
CDR3aa: CADGADAGRGTDTQYF
CDR3nt: TGTGCCGACGGAGCGGACGCGGGGAGGGGCACAGATACGCAGTATTTT

j_gene: TRBJ2-3
len: 18
abundance: many
v_gene: TRBV12-3/TRBV12-4
d_gene: TRBD2
CDR3aa: CASSPPLRLAGALGTQYF
CDR3nt: TGTGCCAGCAGTCCCCCACTTCGACTAGCGGGGGCCCTAGGGACGCAGTATTTT

j_gene: TRBJ2-5
len: 18
abundance: .
v_gene: TRBV5-6
d_gene: TRBD2
CDR3aa: CASSLRLAGGPSQETQYF
CDR3nt: TGTGCCAGCAGCTTGAGGCTAGCGGGGGGGCCATCCCAAGAGACCCAGTACTTC

j_gene: TRBJ2-7
len: 12
abundance: once
v_gene: TRBV29-1
d_gene: .
CDR3aa: CSVEGSSYEQYF
CDR3nt: TGCAGCGTTGAGGGGAGCTCCTACGAGCAGTACTTC

j_gene: TRBJ2-1
len: 15
abundance: few
v_gene: TRBV9
d_gene: TRBD2
CDR3aa: CASSFTSGGPHRQFF
CDR3nt: TGTGCCAGCAGCTTTACTAGCGGGGGACCCCATAGGCAGTTCTTC

j_gene: TRBJ1-5
len: 14
abundance: .
v_gene: TRBV6-5
d_gene: .
CDR3aa: CASRRGYANQPQHF
CDR3nt: TGTGCCAGCAGAAGGGGGTACGCCAATCAGCCCCAGCATTTT

j_gene: TRBJ2-4
len: 14
abundance: .
v_gene: TRBV11-2
d_gene: .
CDR3aa: CAREEGITKNIQYF
CDR3nt: TGTGCCAGAGAGGAAGGGATTACCAAAAACATTCAGTACTTC

j_gene: TRBJ2-5
len: 14
abundance: many
v_gene: TRBV9
d_gene: .
CDR3aa: CASSDSGVQETQYF
CDR3nt: TGTGCCAGCAGCGATTCGGGGGTCCAAGAGACCCAGTACTTC

j_gene: TRBJ2-5
len: 13
abundance: few
v_gene: TRBV6-2/TRBV6-3
d_gene: .
CDR3aa: CASSTRVQETQYF
CDR3nt: TGTGCCAGCAGTACCAGGGTACAAGAGACCCAGTACTTC

j_gene: TRBJ1-6
len: 14
abundance: .
v_gene: TRBV7-4
d_gene: .
CDR3aa: CASSFGENNSPLHF
CDR3nt: TGTGCCAGCAGCTTCGGCGAAAATAATTCACCCCTCCACTTT

j_gene: TRBJ2-3
len: 16
abundance: .
v_gene: TRBV7-9
d_gene: .
CDR3aa: CASSLVPTSFTDTQYF
CDR3nt: TGTGCCAGCAGCTTAGTCCCCACTAGTTTCACAGATACGCAGTATTTT